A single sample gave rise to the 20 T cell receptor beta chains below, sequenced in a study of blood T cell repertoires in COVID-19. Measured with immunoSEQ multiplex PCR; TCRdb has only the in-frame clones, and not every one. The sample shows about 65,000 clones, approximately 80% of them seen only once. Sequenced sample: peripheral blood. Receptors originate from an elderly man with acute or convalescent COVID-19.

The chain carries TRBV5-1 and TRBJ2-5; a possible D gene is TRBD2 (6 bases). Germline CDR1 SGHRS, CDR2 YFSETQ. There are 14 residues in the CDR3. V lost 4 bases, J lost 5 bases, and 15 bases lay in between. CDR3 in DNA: TGCGCCAGCAGCCCCGCTGCCGGAGGGGAGACCCAGTACTTC. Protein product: CASSPAAGGETQYF.

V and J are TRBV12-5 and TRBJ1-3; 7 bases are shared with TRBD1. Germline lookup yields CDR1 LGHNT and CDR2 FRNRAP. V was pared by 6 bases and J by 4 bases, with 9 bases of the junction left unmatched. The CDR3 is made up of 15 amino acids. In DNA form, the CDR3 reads TGTGCTAGTGGCCCAAACAGGGGTTCGGGAAACACCATATATTTT. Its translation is CASGPNRGSGNTIYF.

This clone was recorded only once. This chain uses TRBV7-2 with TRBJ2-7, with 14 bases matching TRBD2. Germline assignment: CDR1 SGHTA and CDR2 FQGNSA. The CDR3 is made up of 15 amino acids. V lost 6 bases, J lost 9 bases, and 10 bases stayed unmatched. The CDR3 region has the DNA TGTGCCAGCAGAACCCGGACTAGCGGGGGGTCCTCGCAGTACTTC. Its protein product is CASRTRTSGGSSQYF.

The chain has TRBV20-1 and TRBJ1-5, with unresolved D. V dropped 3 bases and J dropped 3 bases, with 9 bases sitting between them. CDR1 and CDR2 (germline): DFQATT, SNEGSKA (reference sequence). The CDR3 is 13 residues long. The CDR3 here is CSASPGINQPQHF. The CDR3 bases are TGCAGTGCTAGTCCCGGGATCAATCAGCCCCAGCATTTT.

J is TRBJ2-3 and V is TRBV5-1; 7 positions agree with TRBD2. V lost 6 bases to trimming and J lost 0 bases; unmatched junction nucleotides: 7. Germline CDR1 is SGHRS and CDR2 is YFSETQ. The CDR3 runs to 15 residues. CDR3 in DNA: TGCGCCAGCAATCTAGGGAGGGGTAGCACAGATACGCAGTATTTT. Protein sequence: CASNLGRGSTDTQYF.

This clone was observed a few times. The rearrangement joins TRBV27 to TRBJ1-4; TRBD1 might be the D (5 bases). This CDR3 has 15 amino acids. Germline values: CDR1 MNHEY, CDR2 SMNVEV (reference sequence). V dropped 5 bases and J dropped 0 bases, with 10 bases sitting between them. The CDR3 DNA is TGTGCCAGCAGTCCCCTAGGGGCAACTAATGAAAAACTGTTTTTT. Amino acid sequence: CASSPLGATNEKLFF. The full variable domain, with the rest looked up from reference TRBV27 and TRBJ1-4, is EAQVTQNPRYLITVTGKKLTVTCSQNMNHEYMSWYRQDPGLGLRQIYYSMNVEVTDKGDVPEGYKVSRKEKRNFPLILESPSPNQTSLYFCASSPLGATNEKLFFGSGTQLSVL.

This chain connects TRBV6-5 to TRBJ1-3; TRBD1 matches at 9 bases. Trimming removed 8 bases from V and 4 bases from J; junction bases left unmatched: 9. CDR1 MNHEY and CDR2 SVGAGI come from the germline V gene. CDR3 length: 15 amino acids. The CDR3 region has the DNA TGTGCCAGCCGAAACCTGGGGACAGGGGGAAACACCATATATTTT. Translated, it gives CASRNLGTGGNTIYF.

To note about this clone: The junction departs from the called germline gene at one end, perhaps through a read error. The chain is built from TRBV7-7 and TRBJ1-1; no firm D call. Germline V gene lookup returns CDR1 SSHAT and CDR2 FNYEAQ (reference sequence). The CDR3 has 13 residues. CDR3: CASSLELYTEAFF. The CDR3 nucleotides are TGTGCTAGCAGCTTAGAACTGTACACTGAAGCTTTCTTT.

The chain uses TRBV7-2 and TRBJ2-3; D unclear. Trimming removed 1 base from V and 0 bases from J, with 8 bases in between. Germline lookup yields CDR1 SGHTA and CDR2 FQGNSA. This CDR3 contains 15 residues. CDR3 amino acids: CASSLVVVSTDTQYF. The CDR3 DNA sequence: TGTGCCAGCAGCTTAGTTGTCGTTAGCACAGATACGCAGTATTTT.

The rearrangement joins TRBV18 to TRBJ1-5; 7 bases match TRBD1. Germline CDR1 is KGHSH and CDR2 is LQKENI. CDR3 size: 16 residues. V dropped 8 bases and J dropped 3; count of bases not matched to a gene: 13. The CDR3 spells CASAAKEDRLNQPQHF. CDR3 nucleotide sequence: TGTGCCAGCGCAGCTAAGGAGGACAGGCTCAATCAGCCCCAGCATTTT.

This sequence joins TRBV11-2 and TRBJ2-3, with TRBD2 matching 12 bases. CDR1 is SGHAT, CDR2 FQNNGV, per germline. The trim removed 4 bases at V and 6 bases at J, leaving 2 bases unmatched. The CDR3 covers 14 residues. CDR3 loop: CASSWTSGADTQYF. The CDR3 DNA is TGTGCCAGCAGCTGGACTAGCGGGGCGGATACGCAGTATTTT.

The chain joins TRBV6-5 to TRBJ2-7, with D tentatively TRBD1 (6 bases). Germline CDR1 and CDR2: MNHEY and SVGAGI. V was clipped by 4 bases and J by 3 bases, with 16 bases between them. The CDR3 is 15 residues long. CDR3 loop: CASSSARGAFYEQYF. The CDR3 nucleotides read TGTGCCAGCAGTTCAGCCAGGGGAGCTTTCTACGAGCAGTACTTC.

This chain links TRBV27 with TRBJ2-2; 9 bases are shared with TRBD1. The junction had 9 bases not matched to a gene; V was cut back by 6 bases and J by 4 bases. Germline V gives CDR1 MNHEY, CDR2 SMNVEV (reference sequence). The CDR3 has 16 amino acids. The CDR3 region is CASSQTGGRGTGELFF. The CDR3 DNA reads TGTGCCAGCAGCCAAACAGGGGGCAGGGGCACCGGGGAGCTGTTTTTT.

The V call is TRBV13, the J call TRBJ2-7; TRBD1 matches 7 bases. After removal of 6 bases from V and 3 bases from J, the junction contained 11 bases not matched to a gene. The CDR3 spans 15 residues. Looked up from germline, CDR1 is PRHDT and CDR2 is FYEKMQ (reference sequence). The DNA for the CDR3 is TGTGCCAGCAGTCGGACAGAGGGGGCGGGCTACGAGCAGTACTTC. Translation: CASSRTEGAGYEQYF.

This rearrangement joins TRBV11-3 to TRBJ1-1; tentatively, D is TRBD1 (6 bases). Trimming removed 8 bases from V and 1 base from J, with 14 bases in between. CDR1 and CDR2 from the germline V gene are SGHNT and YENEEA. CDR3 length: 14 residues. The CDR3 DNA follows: TGTGCCAGCCGTCCACACAGGGAGAACACTGAAGCTTTCTTT. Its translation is CASRPHRENTEAFF.

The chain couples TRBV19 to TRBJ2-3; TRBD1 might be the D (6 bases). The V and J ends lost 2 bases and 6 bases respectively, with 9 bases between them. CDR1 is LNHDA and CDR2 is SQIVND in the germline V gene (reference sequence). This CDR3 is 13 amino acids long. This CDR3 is CASSINRVDTQYF. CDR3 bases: TGTGCCAGTAGTATAAACAGGGTGGATACGCAGTATTTT.

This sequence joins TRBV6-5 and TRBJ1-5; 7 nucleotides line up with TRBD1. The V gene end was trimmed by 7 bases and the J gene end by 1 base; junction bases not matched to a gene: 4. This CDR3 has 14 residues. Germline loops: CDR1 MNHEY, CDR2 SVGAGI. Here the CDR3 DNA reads TGTGCCAGCACTTGGGACAGAAGCAATCAGCCCCAGCATTTT. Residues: CASTWDRSNQPQHF.

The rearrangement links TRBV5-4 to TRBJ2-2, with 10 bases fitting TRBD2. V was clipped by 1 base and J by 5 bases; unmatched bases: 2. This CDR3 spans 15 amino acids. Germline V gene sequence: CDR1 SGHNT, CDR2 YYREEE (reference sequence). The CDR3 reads CASSLTSGVTGELFF. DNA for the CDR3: TGTGCCAGCAGCTTGACTAGCGGGGTTACCGGGGAGCTGTTTTTT.

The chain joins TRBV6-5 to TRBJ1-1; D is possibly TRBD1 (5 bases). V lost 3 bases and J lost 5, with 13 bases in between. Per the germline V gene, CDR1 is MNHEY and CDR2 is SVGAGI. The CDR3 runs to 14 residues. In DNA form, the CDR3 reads TGTGCCAGCAGTTATTCCTCAGGGTGGACTGAAGCTTTCTTT. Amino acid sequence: CASSYSSGWTEAFF.

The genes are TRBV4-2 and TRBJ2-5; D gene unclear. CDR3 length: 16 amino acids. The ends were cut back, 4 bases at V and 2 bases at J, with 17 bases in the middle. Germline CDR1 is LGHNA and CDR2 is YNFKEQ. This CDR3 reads CASSPLGRNNQETQYF. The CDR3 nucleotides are TGTGCCAGCAGCCCCCTTGGCAGGAATAATCAAGAGACCCAGTACTTC.